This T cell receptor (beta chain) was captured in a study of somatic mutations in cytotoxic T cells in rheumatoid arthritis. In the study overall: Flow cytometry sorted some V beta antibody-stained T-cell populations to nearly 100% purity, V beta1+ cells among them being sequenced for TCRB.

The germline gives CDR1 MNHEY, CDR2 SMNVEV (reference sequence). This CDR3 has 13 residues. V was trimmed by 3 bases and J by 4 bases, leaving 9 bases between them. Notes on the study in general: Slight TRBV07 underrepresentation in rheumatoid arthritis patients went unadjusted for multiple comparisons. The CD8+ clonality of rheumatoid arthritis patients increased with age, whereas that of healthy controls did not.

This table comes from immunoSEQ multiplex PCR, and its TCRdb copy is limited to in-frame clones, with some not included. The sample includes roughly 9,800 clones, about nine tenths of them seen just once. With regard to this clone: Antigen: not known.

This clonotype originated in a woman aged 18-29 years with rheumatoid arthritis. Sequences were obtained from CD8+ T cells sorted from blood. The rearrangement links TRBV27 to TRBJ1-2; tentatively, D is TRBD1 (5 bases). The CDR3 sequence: CASSFGRAYGYTF. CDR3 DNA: TGTGCCAGCAGTTTCGGCAGGGCCTATGGCTACACCTTC.